Below, one T cell receptor (beta chain) is given with its context. Its matching antigen is unknown. One end of the junction varies from germline; a read error may be responsible. The entry originates in a study of tumor-infiltrating lymphocytes in primary liver carcinoma. Germline V gives CDR1 SGHRS, CDR2 YFSETQ. CDR3 length equals 14 residues. Study-wide findings and caveats: The study found a significantly higher top-250-clone fraction in tumors than in blood (p = 0.039).

cDNA specific to TCR beta was made from about 0.45 ug of total RNA, with a constant-region primer employed for priming. TCR beta libraries came from three nested multiplex PCR rounds using slightly modified ARM-PCR. The opening two PCR rounds, around 11 cycles each, paired TRBV1-TRBV30 forward primers with a C-beta reverse primer. MiXCR was run by TCRdb on the multiplex PCR reads, yielding one entry per CDR3 protein. The sample shows around 40,000 distinct CDR3 sequences, around 66% of them seen only once. From roughly 21-30 mg of unsorted bulk tissue, DNA and RNA were co-extracted together. Patients were treatment-naive with chronic HBV infection. Samples were taken from five separate regions of every tumor. Every tumor sample had over 75% viable tumor cells.

This TCR came from a man in his forties with primary liver carcinoma and hepatitis B virus infection. Sequenced input: liver tumor tissue from sampling region 2. The subset: tumor region T2, inferior pole. V is TRBV5-1 and J is TRBJ2-3, with 9 positions matching TRBD1. The CDR3 DNA sequence: TGCACCAGCAGCTTGGGACAGGGCTCAGATACGCAGTGTTTT. This translates into CTSSLGQGSDTQCF.